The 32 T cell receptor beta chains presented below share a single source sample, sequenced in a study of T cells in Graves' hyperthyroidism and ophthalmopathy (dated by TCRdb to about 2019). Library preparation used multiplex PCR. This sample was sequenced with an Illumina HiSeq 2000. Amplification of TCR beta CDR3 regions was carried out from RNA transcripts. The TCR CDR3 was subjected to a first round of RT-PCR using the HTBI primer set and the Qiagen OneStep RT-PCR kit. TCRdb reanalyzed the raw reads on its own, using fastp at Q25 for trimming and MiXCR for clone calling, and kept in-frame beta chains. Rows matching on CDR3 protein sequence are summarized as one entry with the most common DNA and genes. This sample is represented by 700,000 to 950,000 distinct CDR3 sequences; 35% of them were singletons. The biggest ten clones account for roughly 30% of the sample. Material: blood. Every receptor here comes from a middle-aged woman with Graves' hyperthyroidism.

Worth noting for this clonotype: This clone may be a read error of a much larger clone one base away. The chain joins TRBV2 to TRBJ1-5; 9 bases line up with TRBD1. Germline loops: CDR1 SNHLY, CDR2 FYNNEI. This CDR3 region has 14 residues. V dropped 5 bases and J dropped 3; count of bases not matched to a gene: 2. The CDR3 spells CASSHRGLNQPQHF. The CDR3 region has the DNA TGTGCCAGCAGTCACAGGGGGCTCAATCAGCCCCAGCATTTT.

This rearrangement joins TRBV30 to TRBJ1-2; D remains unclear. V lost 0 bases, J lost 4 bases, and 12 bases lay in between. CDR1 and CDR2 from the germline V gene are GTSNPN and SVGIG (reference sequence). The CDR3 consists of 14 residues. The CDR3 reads CAWSVLRVRYGYTF. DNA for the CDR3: TGTGCCTGGAGTGTACTCCGTGTTCGCTATGGCTACACCTTC.

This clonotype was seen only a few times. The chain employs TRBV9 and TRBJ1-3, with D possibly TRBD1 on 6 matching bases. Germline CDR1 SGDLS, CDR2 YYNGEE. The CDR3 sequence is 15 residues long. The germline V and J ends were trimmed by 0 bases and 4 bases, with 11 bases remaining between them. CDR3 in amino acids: CASSVAWGLGNTIYF. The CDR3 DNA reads TGTGCCAGCAGCGTAGCGTGGGGGCTCGGAAACACCATATATTTT. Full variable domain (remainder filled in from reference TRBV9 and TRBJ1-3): DSGVTQTPKHLITATGQRVTLRCSPRSGDLSVYWYQQSLDQGLQFLIQYYNGEERAKGNILERFSAQQFPDLHSELNLSSLELGDSALYFCASSVAWGLGNTIYFGEGSWLTVV.

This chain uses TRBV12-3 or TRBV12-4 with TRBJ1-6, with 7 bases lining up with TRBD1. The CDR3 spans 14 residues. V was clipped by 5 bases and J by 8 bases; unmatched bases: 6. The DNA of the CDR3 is TGTGCCAGCAGTCCTCCAGGGGGGGATTCACCCCTCCACTTT. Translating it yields CASSPPGGDSPLHF.

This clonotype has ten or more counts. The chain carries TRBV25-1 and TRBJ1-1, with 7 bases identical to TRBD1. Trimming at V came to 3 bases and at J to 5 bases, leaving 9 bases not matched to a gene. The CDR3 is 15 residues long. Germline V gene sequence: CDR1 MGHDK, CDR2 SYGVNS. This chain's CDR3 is CASSDLGQGGTEAFF. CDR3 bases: TGTGCCAGCAGTGATTTAGGGCAGGGGGGAACTGAAGCTTTCTTT. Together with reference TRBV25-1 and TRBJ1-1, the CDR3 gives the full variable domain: EADIYQTPRYLVIGTGKKITLECSQTMGHDKMYWYQQDPGMELHLIHYSYGVNSTEKGDLSSESTVSRIRTEHFPLTLESARPSHTSQYLCASSDLGQGGTEAFFGQGTRLTVV.

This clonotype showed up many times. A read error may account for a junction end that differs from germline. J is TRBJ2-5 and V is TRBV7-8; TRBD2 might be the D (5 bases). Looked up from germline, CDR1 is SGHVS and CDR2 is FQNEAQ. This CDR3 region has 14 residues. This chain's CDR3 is CASSLGLARETQYF. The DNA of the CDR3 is TGCGCCAGCAGCTTAGGGCTAGCACGAGAGACCCAGTACTTC. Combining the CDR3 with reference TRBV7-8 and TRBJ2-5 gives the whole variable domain GAGVSQSPRYKVAKRGQDVALRCDPISGHVSLFWYQQALGQGPEFLTYFQNEAQLDKSGLPSDRFFAERPEGSVSTLKIQRTQQEDSAVYLCASSLGLARETQYFGPGTRLLVL.

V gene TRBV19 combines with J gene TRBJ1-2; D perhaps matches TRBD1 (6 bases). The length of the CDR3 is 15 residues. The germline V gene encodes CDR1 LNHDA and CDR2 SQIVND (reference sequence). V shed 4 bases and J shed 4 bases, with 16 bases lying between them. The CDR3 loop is CASSTSSGGAYGYTF. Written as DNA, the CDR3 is TGTGCCAGTAGTACATCGTCCGGGGGGGCCTATGGCTACACCTTC.

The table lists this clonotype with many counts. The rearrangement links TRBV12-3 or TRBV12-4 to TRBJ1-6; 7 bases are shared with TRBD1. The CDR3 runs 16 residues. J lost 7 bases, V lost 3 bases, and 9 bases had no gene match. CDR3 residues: CASSFSGRGRNSPLHF. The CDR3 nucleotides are TGTGCCAGCAGTTTTTCGGGTAGGGGGCGAAATTCACCCCTCCACTTT.

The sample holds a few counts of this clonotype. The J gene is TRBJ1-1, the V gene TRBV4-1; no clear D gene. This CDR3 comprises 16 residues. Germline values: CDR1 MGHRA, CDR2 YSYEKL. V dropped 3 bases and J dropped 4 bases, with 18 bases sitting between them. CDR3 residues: CASSQYTKASGTEAFF. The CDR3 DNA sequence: TGCGCCAGCAGCCAGTACACAAAGGCTTCGGGCACTGAAGCTTTCTTT.

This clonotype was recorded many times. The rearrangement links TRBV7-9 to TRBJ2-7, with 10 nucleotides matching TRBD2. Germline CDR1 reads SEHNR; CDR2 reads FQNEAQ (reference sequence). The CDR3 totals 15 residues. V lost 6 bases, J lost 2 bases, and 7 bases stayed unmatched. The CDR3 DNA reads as TGTGCCAGCAGAACCTTAGCGGGAGGACCCTACGAGCAGTACTTC. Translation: CASRTLAGGPYEQYF.

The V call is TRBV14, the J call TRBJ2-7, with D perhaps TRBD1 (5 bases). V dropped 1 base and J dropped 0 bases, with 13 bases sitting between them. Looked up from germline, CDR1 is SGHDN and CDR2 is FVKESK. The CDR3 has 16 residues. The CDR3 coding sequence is TGTGCCAGCAGCCAAGTATGGGCAGGGAACTCCTACGAGCAGTACTTC. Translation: CASSQVWAGNSYEQYF.

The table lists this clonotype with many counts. The CDR3 nucleotides are TGTGCCAGCAGCTTAGGCCGGCCGGGCACTGAAGCTTTCTTT. Protein: CASSLGRPGTEAFF. The chain uses TRBV7-9 and TRBJ1-1; D not resolved. V gave up 1 base and J gave up 4 bases, with 10 bases separating them. Germline V gene sequence: CDR1 SEHNR, CDR2 FQNEAQ (reference sequence). This CDR3 contains 14 residues.

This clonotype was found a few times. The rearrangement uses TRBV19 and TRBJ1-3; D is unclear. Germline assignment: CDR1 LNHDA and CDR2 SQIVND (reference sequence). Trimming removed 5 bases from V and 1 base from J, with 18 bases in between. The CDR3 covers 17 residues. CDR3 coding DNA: TGTGCCAGTAGTCTCGGTAAAGGCCGCCCATCTGGAAACACCATATATTTT. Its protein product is CASSLGKGRPSGNTIYF.

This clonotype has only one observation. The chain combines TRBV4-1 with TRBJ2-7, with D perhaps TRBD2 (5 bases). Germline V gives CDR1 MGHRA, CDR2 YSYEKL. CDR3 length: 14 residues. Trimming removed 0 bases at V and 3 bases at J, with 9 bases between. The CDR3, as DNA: TGCGCCAGCAGCCAAGACCACAGCGGCTACGAGCAGTACTTC. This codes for CASSQDHSGYEQYF.

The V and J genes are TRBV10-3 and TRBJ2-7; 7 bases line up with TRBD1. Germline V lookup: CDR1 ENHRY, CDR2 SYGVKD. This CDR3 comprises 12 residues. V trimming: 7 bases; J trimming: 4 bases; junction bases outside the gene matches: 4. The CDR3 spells CAIKRDSYEQYF. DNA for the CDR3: TGTGCCATCAAACGGGACAGTTACGAGCAGTACTTC.

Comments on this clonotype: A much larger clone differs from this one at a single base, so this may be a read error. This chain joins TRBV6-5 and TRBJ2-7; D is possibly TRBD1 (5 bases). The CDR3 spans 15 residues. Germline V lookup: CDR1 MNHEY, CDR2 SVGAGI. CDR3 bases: TGTGCCAACAGTTACTCGGGTCGCAGGGACTACGAGCAGTACTTC. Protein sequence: CANSYSGRRDYEQYF.

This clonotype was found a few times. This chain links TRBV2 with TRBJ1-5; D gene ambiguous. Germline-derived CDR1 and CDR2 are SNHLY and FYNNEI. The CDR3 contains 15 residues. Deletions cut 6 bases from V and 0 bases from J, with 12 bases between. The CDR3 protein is CASSPWGYSNQPQHF. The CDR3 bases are TGTGCCAGCAGCCCCTGGGGATATAGCAATCAGCCCCAGCATTTT.

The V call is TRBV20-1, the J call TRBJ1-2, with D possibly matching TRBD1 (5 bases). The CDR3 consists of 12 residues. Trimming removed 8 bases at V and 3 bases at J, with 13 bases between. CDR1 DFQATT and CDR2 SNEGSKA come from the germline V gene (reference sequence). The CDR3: CSSMGGDYGYTF. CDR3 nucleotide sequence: TGCAGTTCGATGGGGGGAGACTATGGCTACACCTTC.

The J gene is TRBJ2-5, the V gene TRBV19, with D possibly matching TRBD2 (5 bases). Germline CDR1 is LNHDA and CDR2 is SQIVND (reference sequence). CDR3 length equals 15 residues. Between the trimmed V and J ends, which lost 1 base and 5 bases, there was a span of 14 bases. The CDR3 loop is CASSIAARAAETQYF. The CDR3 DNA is TGTGCCAGTAGTATAGCCGCGAGGGCTGCGGAGACCCAGTACTTC. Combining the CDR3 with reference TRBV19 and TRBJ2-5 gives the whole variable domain DGGITQSPKYLFRKEGQNVTLSCEQNLNHDAMYWYRQDPGQGLRLIYYSQIVNDFQKGDIAEGYSVSREKKESFPLTVTSAQKNPTAFYLCASSIAARAAETQYFGPGTRLLVL.

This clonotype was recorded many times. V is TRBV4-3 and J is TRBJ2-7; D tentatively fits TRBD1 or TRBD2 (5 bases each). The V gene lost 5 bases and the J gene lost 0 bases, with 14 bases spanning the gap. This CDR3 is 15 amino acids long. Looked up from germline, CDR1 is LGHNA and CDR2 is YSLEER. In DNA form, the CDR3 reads TGCGCCAGCAGCTTCCGAAGGGACGGCTCCTACGAGCAGTACTTC. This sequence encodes CASSFRRDGSYEQYF.

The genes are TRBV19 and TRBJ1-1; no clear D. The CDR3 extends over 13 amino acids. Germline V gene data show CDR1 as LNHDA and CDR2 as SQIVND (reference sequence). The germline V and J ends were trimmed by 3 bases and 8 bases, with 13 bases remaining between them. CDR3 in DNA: TGTGCCAGTAGTATGGGTCAGGATTTCGAAGCTTTCTTT. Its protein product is CASSMGQDFEAFF.

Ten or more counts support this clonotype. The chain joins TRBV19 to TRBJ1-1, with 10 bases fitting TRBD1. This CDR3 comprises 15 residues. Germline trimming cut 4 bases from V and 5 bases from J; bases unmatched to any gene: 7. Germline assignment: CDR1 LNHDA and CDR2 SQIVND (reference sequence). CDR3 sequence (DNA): TGTGCCAGTAGTAACAGGGACAGGGGAGGAACTGAAGCTTTCTTT. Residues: CASSNRDRGGTEAFF.

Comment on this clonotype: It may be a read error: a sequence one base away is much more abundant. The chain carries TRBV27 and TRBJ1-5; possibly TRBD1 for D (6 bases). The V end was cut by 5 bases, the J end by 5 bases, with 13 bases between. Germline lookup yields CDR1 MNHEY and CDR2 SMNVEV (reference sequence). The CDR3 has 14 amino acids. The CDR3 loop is CASSKAGVDQPQHF. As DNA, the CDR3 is TGTGCCAGCAGTAAGGCAGGGGTTGATCAGCCCCAGCATTTT.

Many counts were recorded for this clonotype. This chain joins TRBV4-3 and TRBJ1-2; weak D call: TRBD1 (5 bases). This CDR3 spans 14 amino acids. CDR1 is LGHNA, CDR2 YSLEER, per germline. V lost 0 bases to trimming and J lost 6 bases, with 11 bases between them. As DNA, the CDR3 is TGCGCCAGCAGCCAAGATGGGGCAGGGAATGGCTACACCTTC. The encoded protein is CASSQDGAGNGYTF.

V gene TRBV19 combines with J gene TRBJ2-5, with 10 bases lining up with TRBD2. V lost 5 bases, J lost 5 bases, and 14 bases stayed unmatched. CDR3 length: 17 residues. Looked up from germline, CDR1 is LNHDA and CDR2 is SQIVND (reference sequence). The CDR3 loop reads CASSARLASGGGETQYF. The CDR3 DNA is TGTGCCAGTAGTGCACGCCTGGCTAGCGGGGGAGGGGAGACCCAGTACTTC.

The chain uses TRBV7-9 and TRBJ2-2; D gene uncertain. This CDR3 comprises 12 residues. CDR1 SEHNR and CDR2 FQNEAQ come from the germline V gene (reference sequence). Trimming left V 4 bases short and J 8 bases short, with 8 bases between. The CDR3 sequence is CASSSARGELFF. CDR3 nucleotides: TGTGCCAGCAGCTCCGCAAGAGGGGAGCTGTTTTTT.

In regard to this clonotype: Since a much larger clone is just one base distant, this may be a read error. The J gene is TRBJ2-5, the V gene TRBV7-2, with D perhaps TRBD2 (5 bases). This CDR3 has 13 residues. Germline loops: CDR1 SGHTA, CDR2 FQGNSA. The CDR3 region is CANSSGLLEAQYF. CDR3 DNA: TGTGCCAACAGCTCAGGACTCCTGGAGGCCCAGTACTTC.

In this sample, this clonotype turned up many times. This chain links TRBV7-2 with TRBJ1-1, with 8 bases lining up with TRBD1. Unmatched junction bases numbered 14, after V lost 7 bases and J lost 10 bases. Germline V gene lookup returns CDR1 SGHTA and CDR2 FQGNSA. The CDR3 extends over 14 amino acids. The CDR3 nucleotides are TGTGCCAGCACCCTGGGGCAGGGGGCGAGGGGAGCTTTCTTT. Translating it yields CASTLGQGARGAFF. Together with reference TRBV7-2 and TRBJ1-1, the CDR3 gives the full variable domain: GAGVSQSPSNKVTEKGKDVELRCDPISGHTALYWYRQSLGQGLEFLIYFQGNSAPDKSGLPSDRFSAERTGGSVSTLTIQRTQQEDSAVYLCASTLGQGARGAFFGQGTRLTVV.

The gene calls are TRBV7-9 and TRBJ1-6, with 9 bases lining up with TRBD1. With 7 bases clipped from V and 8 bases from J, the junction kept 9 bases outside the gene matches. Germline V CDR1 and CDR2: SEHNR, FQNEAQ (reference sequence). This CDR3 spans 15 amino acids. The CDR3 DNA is TGTGCCAGCACCGGGGGACAGGGACCGGATTCACCCCTCCACTTT. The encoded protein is CASTGGQGPDSPLHF.

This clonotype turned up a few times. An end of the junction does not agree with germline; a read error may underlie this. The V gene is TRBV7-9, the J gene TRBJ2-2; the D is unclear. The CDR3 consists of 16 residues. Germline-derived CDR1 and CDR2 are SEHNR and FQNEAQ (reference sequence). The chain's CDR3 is CASSPPVSANTEELFF. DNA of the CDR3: TGTGCCAGCAGCCCCCCGGTTTCGGCGAACACCGAGGAGCTGTTTTTT.

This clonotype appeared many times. The CDR3 nucleotides are TGCGCCAGCAGTGGTTCCGGGACAGTCTCCTACGAGCAGTACTTC. Translated: CASSGSGTVSYEQYF. The chain links TRBV10-1 to TRBJ2-7, with 7 bases aligning to TRBD1. Germline CDR1 is WNHNN and CDR2 is SYGVQD (reference sequence). V trimming: 4 bases; J trimming: 0 bases; junction bases outside the gene matches: 6. The CDR3 runs 15 residues.

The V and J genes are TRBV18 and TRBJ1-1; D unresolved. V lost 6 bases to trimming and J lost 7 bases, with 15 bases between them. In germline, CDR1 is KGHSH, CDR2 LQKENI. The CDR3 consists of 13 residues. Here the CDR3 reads CASSPSQTVEAFF. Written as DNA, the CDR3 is TGTGCCAGCTCGCCCTCCCAGACCGTTGAAGCTTTCTTT.